The 19 T cell receptor beta chains below come from one sample, sequenced in a study of T cell responses to AZD1222 COVID-19 vaccine. Sequencing used immunoSEQ multiplex PCR; TCRdb keeps in-frame clones, though not all of them. The data show 77,000 or so clones, around 90% seen once. The input for sequencing was peripheral blood, taken 28 days after the second AZD1222 dose. Receptor source: an adult who received the AZD1222 COVID-19 vaccine.

The rearrangement uses TRBV9 and TRBJ2-7; TRBD2 agrees at 8 bases. This CDR3 region has 14 residues. With V trimmed by 6 bases and J by 2 bases, 7 bases remained unmatched. Germline CDR1 SGDLS, CDR2 YYNGEE. In DNA form, the CDR3 reads TGTGCCAGCAACCAGGGAGCGGGGGCCTACGAGCAGTACTTC. It is translated as CASNQGAGAYEQYF.

This sequence joins TRBV28 and TRBJ2-1; D unclear. V lost 3 bases and J lost 2, with 14 bases in between. This CDR3 has 16 residues. Germline V lookup: CDR1 MDHEN, CDR2 SYDVKM. The CDR3 region has the DNA TGTGCCAGCAGTTTGAGGCCCCGGGTGGCCTACAATGAGCAGTTCTTC. Protein: CASSLRPRVAYNEQFF.

This rearrangement joins TRBV19 to TRBJ1-1; D is possibly TRBD1 (6 bases). Germline V gives CDR1 LNHDA, CDR2 SQIVND (reference sequence). Deletions cut 9 bases from V and 0 bases from J, with 11 bases between. There are 13 residues in the CDR3. The CDR3 protein is CASKDRMNTEAFF. CDR3 nucleotides: TGTGCCAGCAAAGACAGGATGAACACTGAAGCTTTCTTT.

The chain combines TRBV7-9 with TRBJ2-1; 7 nucleotides align to TRBD2. CDR3 length equals 15 residues. J was trimmed by 6 bases and V by 3 bases; bases with no gene match: 8. Germline lookup yields CDR1 SEHNR and CDR2 FQNEAQ (reference sequence). CDR3 coding DNA: TGTGCCAGCAGCTTGGGGCCTAGCGGAGCCAATGAGCAGTTCTTC. Residues: CASSLGPSGANEQFF. Together with reference TRBV7-9 and TRBJ2-1, the CDR3 gives the full variable domain: DTGVSQNPRHKITKRGQNVTFRCDPISEHNRLYWYRQTLGQGPEFLTYFQNEAQLEKSRLLSDRFSAERPKGSFSTLEIQRTEQGDSAMYLCASSLGPSGANEQFFGPGTRLTVL.

This chain connects TRBV7-9 to TRBJ1-1; D remains unclear. Germline CDR1 and CDR2: SEHNR and FQNEAQ (reference sequence). Trimming shortened V by 5 bases and J by 1 base, and 8 bases separated the two germline ends. The length of the CDR3 is 13 residues. CDR3 sequence: CASSRTENTEAFF. CDR3 bases: TGTGCCAGCAGCCGGACGGAGAACACTGAAGCTTTCTTT.

This chain joins TRBV11-2 and TRBJ1-6; D is unclear. The CDR3 sequence is 14 residues long. The V end was cut by 1 base, the J end by 6 bases, with 7 bases between. Germline values: CDR1 SGHAT, CDR2 FQNNGV. The DNA for the CDR3 is TGTGCCAGCAGCTTAGGATGGCGTAATTCACCCCTCCACTTT. It is translated as CASSLGWRNSPLHF.

The V call is TRBV15, the J call TRBJ2-3; no firm D call. Trimming took 11 bases from V and 5 from J, leaving 20 bases between them. The CDR3 extends over 14 amino acids. Germline loops: CDR1 LNHNV, CDR2 YYDKDF (reference sequence). The CDR3 DNA is TGTGCCGCTTCGTCCCGACCCCCAGAAGATACGCAGTATTTT. Amino acid sequence: CAASSRPPEDTQYF.

The rearrangement uses TRBV5-6 and TRBJ1-2; 11 bases match TRBD1. The CDR3 loop spans 15 amino acids. Germline V gene data show CDR1 as SGHDT and CDR2 as YYEEEE. V lost 3 bases and J lost 6; bases outside the gene matches: 7. The CDR3 sequence: CASSYRTGGRNGYTF. The CDR3 region has the DNA TGTGCCAGCAGCTATCGGACAGGGGGCAGGAATGGCTACACCTTC.

This clone was observed a few times. The chain recombines TRBV9 with TRBJ2-7; no reliable D call. Germline CDR1 reads SGDLS; CDR2 reads YYNGEE. The CDR3 is made up of 13 amino acids. Trimming shortened V by 4 bases and J by 1 base, and 9 bases separated the two germline ends. In DNA form, the CDR3 reads TGTGCCAGCAGCATCTCAGAGTCCTACGAGCAGTACTTC. Protein product: CASSISESYEQYF.

This rearrangement joins TRBV19 to TRBJ2-7; D perhaps matches TRBD1 (6 bases). The germline V and J ends were trimmed by 2 bases and 5 bases, with 10 bases remaining between them. The germline V gene has CDR1 LNHDA and CDR2 SQIVND (reference sequence). The CDR3 is made up of 13 amino acids. In nucleotides, the CDR3 is TGTGCCAGTAGTATACTTGGGGACAACGAGCAGTACTTC. Its translation: CASSILGDNEQYF.

The CDR3 DNA reads as TGCGCCAGCAGCTTGGACTCCGCTATAGGCGAGCAGTACTTC. Its translation: CASSLDSAIGEQYF. The chain employs TRBV5-1 and TRBJ2-7, with no clear D. With 0 bases removed from V and 6 bases from J, the gap between germline ends came to 13 bases. Germline V gene lookup returns CDR1 SGHRS and CDR2 YFSETQ. The CDR3 extends over 14 amino acids.

The gene calls are TRBV6-1 and TRBJ2-3; 9 bases align to TRBD1. The CDR3 loop spans 16 amino acids. V was clipped by 4 bases and J by 0 bases; unmatched bases: 5. Germline V gene lookup returns CDR1 MNHNS and CDR2 SASEGT. The CDR3 protein is CASSVKQGASTDTQYF. The DNA for the CDR3 is TGTGCCAGCAGTGTGAAACAGGGGGCTAGCACAGATACGCAGTATTTT.

The V gene is TRBV28, the J gene TRBJ2-5; TRBD1 aligns across 8 bases. The V gene's germline CDR1 is MDHEN and CDR2 SYDVKM. This CDR3 contains 15 residues. The V gene end was trimmed by 5 bases and the J gene end by 4 bases; junction bases not matched to a gene: 9. The CDR3 sequence: CASSPGQGTPETQYF. The CDR3 region has the DNA TGTGCCAGCAGTCCCGGACAGGGAACCCCAGAGACCCAGTACTTC.

The chain has TRBV6-1 and TRBJ2-1, with D tentatively TRBD2 (5 bases). In germline, CDR1 is MNHNS, CDR2 SASEGT. V was shortened by 3 bases and J by 2 bases, with 11 bases between the two germline ends. CDR3 length equals 15 residues. The CDR3 loop reads CASSDSPSPYNEQFF. The CDR3 nucleotides are TGTGCCAGCAGTGATTCGCCTAGCCCCTACAATGAGCAGTTCTTC.

This clone has more than one count but fewer than ten. This sequence joins TRBV9 and TRBJ2-1, with unresolved D. CDR1 is SGDLS and CDR2 is YYNGEE in the germline V gene. Trimming removed 0 bases at V and 4 bases at J, with 11 bases between. The CDR3 runs 15 residues. Written as DNA, the CDR3 is TGTGCCAGCAGCGTAGAGCCTACCACATACAATGAGCAGTTCTTC. Amino acid sequence: CASSVEPTTYNEQFF.

The chain recombines TRBV7-8 with TRBJ1-5, with D perhaps matching TRBD1 (5 bases). The CDR3 is 17 amino acids. Deletions cut 1 base from V and 4 bases from J, with 17 bases between. Germline V gives CDR1 SGHVS, CDR2 FQNEAQ. CDR3 coding DNA: TGTGCCAGCAGCTTAGAACGCTCAGGGAGGAGGAATCAGCCCCAGCATTTT. Its translation is CASSLERSGRRNQPQHF.

The chain recombines TRBV4-3 with TRBJ2-3; possibly TRBD2 for D (5 bases). Germline V gives CDR1 LGHNA, CDR2 YSLEER. The CDR3 runs 12 residues. The ends were cut back, 0 bases at V and 9 bases at J, with 7 bases in the middle. CDR3 sequence: CASSQDRRTQYF. CDR3 sequence (DNA): TGCGCCAGCAGCCAAGATCGGAGGACGCAGTATTTT.

The V call is TRBV29-1, the J call TRBJ2-3; D assignment may be TRBD1 or TRBD2 (5 bases each). The V and J ends lost 7 bases and 1 base respectively, with 18 bases between them. This CDR3 region has 15 residues. The germline gives CDR1 SQVTM, CDR2 ANQGSEA. The CDR3 sequence: CSGGDGVGGTDTQYF. The CDR3 DNA reads TGCAGCGGAGGGGACGGAGTGGGGGGCACAGATACGCAGTATTTT.

DNA of the CDR3: TGTGCCAGCAGCTACGGACAGGGTCGAAATTCACCCCTCCACTTT. Translation: CASSYGQGRNSPLHF. The chain carries TRBV7-2 and TRBJ1-6, with 8 bases lining up with TRBD1. The germline gives CDR1 SGHTA, CDR2 FQGNSA. The CDR3 has 15 residues. J was trimmed by 7 bases and V by 4 bases; bases with no gene match: 6.